These T cell receptor beta chains were read from a single sample in a study of spatial heterogeneity in lung cancer. TCRdb fed the 5' RACE reads into MiXCR, producing one record per CDR3 protein. The data show some 10,000 distinct CDR3 sequences, roughly 6.8% seen once. Material: lung tumor tissue, obtained at surgery. These receptors originate from a male donor with early-stage non-small cell lung cancer. Each CDR3 is given with its conserved first and last residue. The D gene is left open where the match is weak. Rows may omit the clone size; those that give it use once, few, many or a size class.

j_gene: TRBJ1-1
d_gene: -
v_gene: TRBV5-1
abundance: -
CDR3aa: CASSLRIQGGKAFF
CDR3nt: TGCGCCAGCAGCTTGCGGATACAGGGAGGCAAAGCTTTCTTT

j_gene: TRBJ2-1
d_gene: TRBD1
v_gene: TRBV5-1
abundance: -
CDR3aa: CASTGQGATTGQFF
CDR3nt: TGCGCCAGCACCGGACAGGGGGCTACGACAGGGCAGTTCTTC

j_gene: TRBJ1-2
d_gene: -
v_gene: TRBV12-3/TRBV12-4
abundance: many
CDR3aa: CASSFRVLSSGYTF
CDR3nt: TGTGCCAGCAGTTTCAGGGTACTGTCTTCTGGCTACACCTTC

j_gene: TRBJ2-5
d_gene: TRBD1
v_gene: TRBV20-1
abundance: medium-sized
CDR3aa: CSARPPRGQQETQYF
CDR3nt: TGCAGTGCTAGACCCCCTAGGGGGCAGCAAGAGACCCAGTACTTC

j_gene: TRBJ1-5
d_gene: -
v_gene: TRBV27
abundance: many
CDR3aa: CASSRTGPQGGNQPQHF
CDR3nt: TGTGCCAGCAGCCGAACGGGGCCCCAAGGGGGCAATCAGCCCCAGCATTTT

j_gene: TRBJ1-5
d_gene: -
v_gene: TRBV5-6
abundance: -
CDR3aa: CASSTGTDNQPQHF
CDR3nt: TGTGCCAGTAGTACGGGGACGGACAATCAGCCCCAGCATTTT

j_gene: TRBJ2-1
d_gene: TRBD1
v_gene: TRBV4-1
abundance: many
CDR3aa: CASSHRDSSRDEQFF
CDR3nt: TGCGCCAGCAGCCACCGGGACAGTAGTAGGGATGAGCAGTTCTTC

j_gene: TRBJ1-1
d_gene: -
v_gene: TRBV4-2
abundance: medium-sized
CDR3aa: CASSPGRGGTEAFF
CDR3nt: TGTGCCAGCAGCCCGGGTCGCGGGGGCACTGAAGCTTTCTTT

j_gene: TRBJ2-5
d_gene: -
v_gene: TRBV6-1
abundance: many
CDR3aa: CASSFMRGKETQYF
CDR3nt: TGTGCCAGCAGTTTTATGCGAGGGAAAGAGACCCAGTACTTC

j_gene: TRBJ1-1
d_gene: -
v_gene: TRBV20-1
abundance: many
CDR3aa: CSLKREAFF
CDR3nt: TGCAGTCTGAAAAGGGAAGCTTTCTTT

j_gene: TRBJ2-2
d_gene: TRBD2
v_gene: TRBV3-1
abundance: many
CDR3aa: CASSQDGGGSTGELFF
CDR3nt: TGTGCCAGCAGCCAAGATGGCGGGGGGAGCACCGGGGAGCTGTTTTTT

j_gene: TRBJ2-3
d_gene: -
v_gene: TRBV20-1
abundance: many
CDR3aa: CSARKVPDTQYF
CDR3nt: TGCAGTGCTAGAAAGGTCCCAGATACGCAGTATTTT

j_gene: TRBJ2-2
d_gene: TRBD1
v_gene: TRBV15
abundance: many
CDR3aa: CATSRVAGTGGHTGELFF
CDR3nt: TGTGCCACCAGCAGAGTCGCCGGGACAGGGGGCCACACCGGGGAGCTGTTTTTT

j_gene: TRBJ2-2
d_gene: TRBD1
v_gene: TRBV5-4
abundance: many
CDR3aa: CASSLVDRATGELFF
CDR3nt: TGTGCCAGCAGCTTGGTGGACAGGGCCACCGGGGAGCTGTTTTTT

j_gene: TRBJ2-7
d_gene: TRBD1
v_gene: TRBV20-1
abundance: few
CDR3aa: CSATGQGTYEQYF
CDR3nt: TGCAGTGCTACGGGACAGGGTACCTACGAGCAGTACTTC

j_gene: TRBJ2-2
d_gene: -
v_gene: TRBV7-2
abundance: once
CDR3aa: CASSLPRAGELFF
CDR3nt: TGTGCCAGCAGCTTACCCAGGGCCGGGGAGCTGTTTTTT

j_gene: TRBJ1-2
d_gene: TRBD1
v_gene: TRBV30
abundance: few
CDR3aa: CAWRFGTAGGYTF
CDR3nt: TGTGCCTGGAGGTTCGGGACAGCGGGGGGCTACACCTTC

j_gene: TRBJ2-1
d_gene: TRBD1
v_gene: TRBV10-1
abundance: medium-sized
CDR3aa: CASSDSGQSTNEQFF
CDR3nt: TGCGCCAGCAGTGATTCGGGACAGAGTACCAATGAGCAGTTCTTC

j_gene: TRBJ1-2
d_gene: -
v_gene: TRBV5-5
abundance: many
CDR3aa: CASSLEAGIGYGYTF
CDR3nt: TGTGCCAGCAGTCTGGAGGCAGGGATCGGCTATGGCTACACCTTC

j_gene: TRBJ2-4
d_gene: TRBD1
v_gene: TRBV12-3/TRBV12-4
abundance: -
CDR3aa: CASSWGQGIAKNIQYF
CDR3nt: TGTGCCAGCAGCTGGGGACAGGGGATAGCCAAAAACATTCAGTACTTC

j_gene: TRBJ2-1
d_gene: TRBD1
v_gene: TRBV10-3
abundance: many
CDR3aa: CAISPVRDRVESGQFF
CDR3nt: TGTGCCATCAGCCCGGTCCGGGACAGGGTGGAATCGGGGCAGTTCTTC

j_gene: TRBJ1-1
d_gene: TRBD1
v_gene: TRBV7-8
abundance: few
CDR3aa: CASSLAGQGAPRTEAFF
CDR3nt: TGTGCCAGCAGCTTAGCAGGACAGGGGGCTCCGAGAACTGAAGCTTTCTTT

j_gene: TRBJ2-1
d_gene: -
v_gene: TRBV3-1
abundance: many
CDR3aa: CASSQDPAAVSSYNEQFF
CDR3nt: TGTGCCAGCAGCCAAGACCCCGCAGCAGTAAGCTCCTACAATGAGCAGTTCTTC

j_gene: TRBJ1-5
d_gene: TRBD1
v_gene: TRBV7-2
abundance: many
CDR3aa: CASSPLRGNQPQHF
CDR3nt: TGTGCCAGCAGCCCCCTCAGGGGGAATCAGCCCCAGCATTTT

j_gene: TRBJ2-2
d_gene: -
v_gene: TRBV5-5
abundance: medium-sized
CDR3aa: CASSLARDRVTGELFF
CDR3nt: TGTGCCAGCAGCTTGGCCCGGGACCGTGTCACCGGGGAGCTGTTTTTT

j_gene: TRBJ2-7
d_gene: -
v_gene: TRBV7-6
abundance: many
CDR3aa: CASSLDGGLSYEQYF
CDR3nt: TGTGCCAGCAGCTTAGACGGGGGTCTCTCCTACGAGCAGTACTTC

j_gene: TRBJ2-7
d_gene: TRBD1
v_gene: TRBV5-1
abundance: few
CDR3aa: CASSWGQGGSYEQYF
CDR3nt: TGCGCCAGCAGCTGGGGACAGGGGGGATCCTACGAGCAGTACTTC

j_gene: TRBJ1-5
d_gene: TRBD1
v_gene: TRBV27
abundance: medium-sized
CDR3aa: CASSSYRDRVLSYSNQPQHF
CDR3nt: TGTGCCAGCAGTTCGTATCGGGACAGGGTACTCTCGTATAGCAATCAGCCCCAGCATTTT

j_gene: TRBJ2-5
d_gene: TRBD2
v_gene: TRBV5-1
abundance: many
CDR3aa: CASSQLAGSQETQYF
CDR3nt: TGCGCCAGCAGTCAACTAGCGGGGAGCCAAGAGACCCAGTACTTC

j_gene: TRBJ2-5
d_gene: -
v_gene: TRBV3-1
abundance: many
CDR3aa: CASSQEGKTQYF
CDR3nt: TGTGCCAGCAGCCAAGAAGGAAAGACCCAGTACTTC

j_gene: TRBJ2-7
d_gene: -
v_gene: TRBV7-3
abundance: few
CDR3aa: CASSPSSGTNYEQYF
CDR3nt: TGTGCCAGCAGCCCCTCCTCCGGGACAAACTACGAGCAGTACTTC

j_gene: TRBJ1-2
d_gene: -
v_gene: TRBV7-2
abundance: many
CDR3aa: CASSSDSYGYTF
CDR3nt: TGTGCCAGCAGCTCGGACAGCTATGGCTACACCTTC

j_gene: TRBJ2-1
d_gene: -
v_gene: TRBV20-1
abundance: many
CDR3aa: CSARGSSGNSYNEQFF
CDR3nt: TGCAGTGCTAGAGGTAGTAGCGGAAACTCCTACAATGAGCAGTTCTTC

j_gene: TRBJ2-3
d_gene: -
v_gene: TRBV9
abundance: many
CDR3aa: CASSATDTQYF
CDR3nt: TGTGCCAGCAGCGCCACAGATACGCAGTATTTT

j_gene: TRBJ1-1
d_gene: -
v_gene: TRBV5-4
abundance: many
CDR3aa: CASSLGLQRGVNEAFF
CDR3nt: TGTGCCAGCAGCTTGGGCCTACAGAGGGGGGTGAATGAAGCTTTCTTT

j_gene: TRBJ2-1
d_gene: -
v_gene: TRBV20-1
abundance: many
CDR3aa: CSARDSIFYYNEQFF
CDR3nt: TGCAGTGCTAGAGATTCAATTTTCTACTACAATGAGCAGTTCTTC

j_gene: TRBJ2-3
d_gene: -
v_gene: TRBV3-1
abundance: many
CDR3aa: CASSPYGEESDTQYF
CDR3nt: TGTGCCAGCAGCCCTTACGGCGAGGAATCAGATACGCAGTATTTT

j_gene: TRBJ2-7
d_gene: -
v_gene: TRBV7-2
abundance: many
CDR3aa: CASSLVAAAQSEQYF
CDR3nt: TGTGCCAGCAGCTTAGTAGCGGCTGCCCAATCCGAGCAGTACTTC

j_gene: TRBJ2-7
d_gene: -
v_gene: TRBV29-1
abundance: few
CDR3aa: CSVRGGMDSYEQYF
CDR3nt: TGCAGCGTGAGGGGGGGAATGGACTCCTACGAGCAGTACTTC

j_gene: TRBJ1-1
d_gene: -
v_gene: TRBV7-6
abundance: many
CDR3aa: CASSLERNTEAFF
CDR3nt: TGTGCCAGCAGCTTGGAGCGGAACACTGAAGCTTTCTTT

j_gene: TRBJ2-2
d_gene: TRBD1
v_gene: TRBV20-1
abundance: -
CDR3aa: CSARMPGQKNTGELFF
CDR3nt: TGCAGTGCTAGAATGCCGGGACAGAAAAACACCGGGGAGCTGTTTTTT

j_gene: TRBJ2-6
d_gene: -
v_gene: TRBV12-3/TRBV12-4
abundance: few
CDR3aa: CASSRGSLGANVLTF
CDR3nt: TGTGCCAGCAGCCGTGGCAGTTTGGGGGCCAACGTCCTGACTTTC